This TCR beta chain was retrieved from a study of shared clonotypes between healthy human individuals. Study-level results: In general, naive subsets displayed greater estimated richness than memory subsets did. Investigators collected only blood, and repertoires in tissues likely differ.

In the study's own analysis: There were no quality scores in the junction-only immunoSEQ sequences, so filtering differed. Here immunoSEQ multiplex PCR was the method, and the copy in TCRdb shows in-frame clones only, minus some. The DNA gave D and trimming, while V, J and clone size come from that table. The sample shows 2 million to 2.5 million clones, about 95% of them seen only once. In this sample, this clone turned up once. Its matching antigen is unknown. As defined, naive CD8 cells were CD45RO-negative and positively selected for CCR7, with terminally differentiated effector memory CD45RA+ cells excluded. All participating donors were Caucasian adults from Nashville, Tennessee. CDR3 size: 14 residues. CDR1 is PRHDT, CDR2 FYEKMQ, per germline (reference sequence). Trimming stripped 6 bases from V and 4 bases from J, with 16 bases between.

The specimen sequenced was naive CD8+ T cells sorted from blood. This sequence was found in a man between 18 and 29 years old in good health. The chain is built from TRBV13 and TRBJ2-7, with D perhaps TRBD1 (5 bases). The DNA for the CDR3 is TGTGCCAGCAGTCCCTTTGAGACAGCTTACGAGCAGTACTTC. Translating it yields CASSPFETAYEQYF.